Listed here are 24 T cell receptor beta chains from one sample, sequenced in a study of early T cells in non-severe SARS-CoV-2 infection. TCRdb ran MiXCR on the 5' RACE reads and lists one entry per CDR3 protein. The data contain some 80,000 distinct CDR3 sequences, approximately 5% of them singletons. The specimen comprised whole blood, sampled at baseline. Receptors originate from an adult who was a healthcare worker with PCR-confirmed SARS-CoV-2 infection or an uninfected control (not recorded which).

This clonotype was recorded many times. The J gene is TRBJ2-5, the V gene TRBV6-5; 9 bases agree with TRBD2. Germline CDR1 reads MNHEY; CDR2 reads SVGAGI. The CDR3 is 16 residues long. The ends lost 2 bases at V and 1 base at J; junction bases unmatched: 5. CDR3: CASSYQGGRAQETQYF. The CDR3 DNA follows: TGTGCCAGCAGTTACCAGGGCGGGAGGGCCCAAGAGACCCAGTACTTC.

This clonotype was recorded a few times. This chain joins TRBV4-1 and TRBJ2-7; D uncertain. Germline CDR1 MGHRA, CDR2 YSYEKL. Trimming shortened V by 0 bases and J by 7 bases, and 7 bases separated the two germline ends. CDR3 length equals 12 residues. This chain's CDR3 is CASSQDVGEQYF. The CDR3 DNA sequence: TGCGCCAGCAGCCAAGATGTGGGAGAGCAGTACTTC.

This clonotype has a handful of counts. The CDR3 DNA is TGCGCCAGCAGCTTGGCGTCCGTAGTGGCGGACACTGAAGCTTTCTTT. Translating gives CASSLASVVADTEAFF. The rearrangement links TRBV5-1 to TRBJ1-1; D is ambiguous. The V gene lost 0 bases and the J gene lost 3 bases, with 15 bases spanning the gap. The CDR3 runs 16 residues. Germline CDR1 and CDR2: SGHRS and YFSETQ.

The table lists this clonotype with many counts. The chain is built from TRBV7-6 and TRBJ2-1, with 7 bases identical to TRBD1. Losses at the gene ends were 7 bases for V and 7 bases for J; bases not matched to a gene: 16. The CDR3 extends over 16 amino acids. Germline V gene lookup returns CDR1 SGHVS and CDR2 FNYEAQ. The CDR3 nucleotides are TGTGCCAGCACCTCTCGACAGGGCCCCTCCGGGAATGAGCAGTTCTTC. It encodes CASTSRQGPSGNEQFF.

This sequence joins TRBV18 and TRBJ1-1; TRBD1 aligns across 8 bases. CDR3 size: 14 residues. V lost 6 bases and J lost 5; bases outside the gene matches: 8. Germline CDR1 reads KGHSH; CDR2 reads LQKENI. CDR3 amino acids: CASSEDRASTEAFF. The CDR3 nucleotides are TGTGCCAGCTCCGAGGACAGGGCAAGTACTGAAGCTTTCTTT.

There are a few counts of this clonotype. The CDR3 nucleotides read TGTGCCAGCAGTTTATTTGGCTGGTCTAACACAGATACGCAGTATTTT. It translates to CASSLFGWSNTDTQYF. This chain uses TRBV28 with TRBJ2-3; D is unresolved. This CDR3 is built from 16 residues. Germline lookup yields CDR1 MDHEN and CDR2 SYDVKM. Trimming stripped 1 base from V and 2 bases from J, with 13 bases between.

This clonotype was seen at least ten times. The rearrangement uses TRBV3-1 and TRBJ1-1; 8 bases fit TRBD1. Germline V lookup: CDR1 LGHDT, CDR2 YNNKEL (reference sequence). The V and J ends lost 5 bases and 7 bases, in that order; junction bases with no gene match: 9. This CDR3 is 14 amino acids long. The chain's CDR3 is CASSLRQGLGEAFF. The CDR3 nucleotides read TGTGCCAGCAGCTTACGACAGGGGTTGGGTGAAGCTTTCTTT.

This clonotype appeared many times. This chain connects TRBV12-3 or TRBV12-4 to TRBJ2-5; no reliable D call. This CDR3 region has 11 residues. V was trimmed by 6 bases and J by 4 bases, leaving 6 bases between them. Written as DNA, the CDR3 is TGTGCCAGCAGATCATTAGAGACCCAGTACTTC. Amino acids: CASRSLETQYF.

In this sample, this clonotype turned up many times. This rearrangement joins TRBV7-6 to TRBJ2-3, with a possible D match to TRBD1 (6 bases). The CDR3 has 17 residues. V was pared by 1 base and J by 1 base, with 15 bases between. CDR1 SGHVS and CDR2 FNYEAQ come from the germline V gene. CDR3 protein: CASSLVGADPRTDTQYF. DNA of the CDR3: TGTGCCAGCAGCTTAGTGGGGGCGGACCCCCGCACAGATACGCAGTATTTT.

This clonotype was counted only a few times. V and J are TRBV3-1 and TRBJ1-2; D is unclear. This CDR3 region has 16 residues. V gave up 1 base and J gave up 1 base, with 13 bases separating them. Germline CDR1 and CDR2: LGHDT and YNNKEL (reference sequence). CDR3 in amino acids: CASSQVAQEINYGYTF. DNA for the CDR3: TGTGCCAGCAGCCAAGTCGCCCAGGAGATTAACTATGGCTACACCTTC.

This clonotype came up many times. The chain links TRBV20-1 to TRBJ2-3, with TRBD2 identical over 9 bases. The germline V gene has CDR1 DFQATT and CDR2 SNEGSKA (reference sequence). With V trimmed by 0 bases and J by 5 bases, 9 bases remained unmatched. The CDR3 is 16 residues long. For the CDR3, the DNA is TGCAGTGCTAGAGATCCCACTAGCGGGCCCCTAGATACGCAGTATTTT. Translated: CSARDPTSGPLDTQYF.

J is TRBJ2-7 and V is TRBV20-1; a weak D match, TRBD2 (6 bases). The CDR3 is 12 residues long. V was pared by 6 bases and J by 4 bases, with 13 bases between. Germline values: CDR1 DFQATT, CDR2 SNEGSKA (reference sequence). CDR3 nucleotides: TGCAGTGCAAGGACTATCGCATACGAGCAGTACTTC. Translated: CSARTIAYEQYF.

V gene TRBV4-1 combines with J gene TRBJ2-7, with a possible D match to TRBD1 (6 bases). Trimming stripped 1 base from V and 5 bases from J, with 15 bases between. This CDR3 has 15 amino acids. The V gene's germline CDR1 is MGHRA and CDR2 YSYEKL. CDR3 nucleotides: TGCGCCAGCAGCCAAGTGTTCAGGGGAACTGACGAGCAGTACTTC. Residues: CASSQVFRGTDEQYF.

V is TRBV20-1 and J is TRBJ2-3; tentative D call: TRBD2 (5 bases). V was cut by 3 bases and J by 4 bases, with 14 bases left in between. CDR1 DFQATT and CDR2 SNEGSKA come from the germline V gene (reference sequence). The CDR3 runs to 14 residues. The CDR3 nucleotides are TGCAGTGCTAGTGCGGGTGACCGGCCAGATACGCAGTATTTT. Translating gives CSASAGDRPDTQYF.

J is TRBJ1-2 and V is TRBV3-1; 7 nucleotides agree with TRBD1. Per the germline V gene, CDR1 is LGHDT and CDR2 is YNNKEL (reference sequence). The CDR3 is 14 amino acids. Trimming cost V 1 base and J 4 bases; bases outside gene matches: 3. The CDR3 DNA sequence: TGTGCCAGCAGCCAAGGAGGACAGGTCTATGGCTACACCTTC. It specifies CASSQGGQVYGYTF. Based on the CDR3 plus reference TRBV3-1 and TRBJ1-2, the full variable domain is DTAVSQTPKYLVTQMGNDKSIKCEQNLGHDTMYWYKQDSKKFLKIMFSYNNKELIINETVPNRFSPKSPDKAHLNLHINSLELGDSAVYFCASSQGGQVYGYTFGSGTRLTVV.

This clonotype was detected many times. The chain has TRBV10-3 and TRBJ2-1, with a possible D match to TRBD1 (6 bases). There are 17 residues in the CDR3. From germline, CDR1 is ENHRY and CDR2 SYGVKD. V was clipped by 0 bases and J by 2 bases, with 14 bases between them. CDR3 in DNA: TGTGCCATCAGTGAGTCGAAGATGGGGGACACCTACAATGAGCAGTTCTTC. As protein: CAISESKMGDTYNEQFF.

This clonotype was seen only a few times. The V call is TRBV4-2, the J call TRBJ1-1; D uncertain. The CDR3 sequence is 14 residues long. V lost 1 base and J 3 bases, leaving 9 bases between the germline ends. Looked up from germline, CDR1 is LGHNA and CDR2 is YNFKEQ. CDR3 residues: CASSQGPEDTEAFF. CDR3 bases: TGTGCCAGCAGCCAAGGACCGGAGGACACTGAAGCTTTCTTT.

Ten or more counts support this clonotype. This sequence joins TRBV5-1 and TRBJ1-6; 7 bases map to TRBD1. The V gene's germline CDR1 is SGHRS and CDR2 YFSETQ. J gave up 7 bases and V 7 bases, and 2 bases lay outside the gene matches. The CDR3 totals 12 residues. CDR3: CASRTGNSPLHF. Written as DNA, the CDR3 is TGCGCCAGCCGGACAGGCAATTCACCCCTCCACTTT.

At least ten counts were recorded for this clonotype. Written as DNA, the CDR3 is TGTGCCAGTAGGAGTTGGGGAGGGACCGATTCATCCACTGAAGCTTTCTTT. Translation gives CASRSWGGTDSSTEAFF. The rearrangement uses TRBV6-1 and TRBJ1-1; D may be TRBD1 (5 bases). Trimming took 9 bases from V and 4 from J, leaving 27 bases between them. This CDR3 has 17 amino acids. Germline values: CDR1 MNHNS, CDR2 SASEGT.

This clonotype was picked up a small number of times. This chain connects TRBV20-1 to TRBJ2-7; the match to TRBD1 covers 10 bases. With 6 bases clipped from V and 3 bases from J, the junction kept 5 bases outside the gene matches. CDR1 is DFQATT, CDR2 SNEGSKA, per germline (reference sequence). CDR3 length: 13 residues. For the CDR3, the DNA is TGCAGTGCGCCGGGACAGGGGAACTACGAGCAGTACTTC. Its translation is CSAPGQGNYEQYF.

This clonotype was recorded a few times. V is TRBV27 and J is TRBJ2-5, with a weak D call TRBD2 (6 bases). The CDR3 contains 15 residues. Germline V gives CDR1 MNHEY, CDR2 SMNVEV (reference sequence). Trimming took off 4 bases at V and 5 bases at J, with 17 bases between the two ends. In DNA form, the CDR3 reads TGTGCCAGCAGTTACAACGCCGCGGGGAGCGAGACCCAGTACTTC. Residues: CASSYNAAGSETQYF.

V usage is TRBV7-2 and J usage is TRBJ2-1; 8 bases line up with TRBD2. The germline CDR1 and CDR2 sequences are SGHTA and FQGNSA. The V gene end was trimmed by 0 bases and the J gene end by 1 base; junction bases not matched to a gene: 5. CDR3 length equals 17 residues. The CDR3 DNA is TGTGCCAGCAGCTTAGCGCCGGCTAGCGGGTCCTACAATGAGCAGTTCTTC. Protein sequence: CASSLAPASGSYNEQFF.

The rearrangement links TRBV5-4 to TRBJ2-1; no clear D gene. V shed 9 bases and J shed 4 bases, with 11 bases lying between them. CDR3 length: 12 amino acids. Germline V gene lookup returns CDR1 SGHNT and CDR2 YYREEE (reference sequence). The CDR3 sequence is CATRAVYNEQFF. CDR3 in DNA: TGTGCCACCCGGGCGGTTTACAATGAGCAGTTCTTC.

In the case of this clonotype: It may be a read error: a sequence one base away is much more abundant. This chain joins TRBV20-1 and TRBJ2-1; either TRBD1 or TRBD2 may supply D (5 bases each). Deletions cut 5 bases from V and 2 bases from J, with 13 bases between. Germline assignment: CDR1 DFQATT and CDR2 SNEGSKA (reference sequence). This CDR3 contains 14 residues. This CDR3 reads CSAEGPYTYNEQFF. The DNA of the CDR3 is TGCAGTGCTGAGGGACCCTATACCTACAATGAGCAGTTCTTC.